The rows below give T cell receptor beta chains drawn from one sample of a study of cytomegalovirus exposure and HLA in healthy donors. Only in-frame clones appear in the TCRdb table, and some are missing; sequencing was by immunoSEQ multiplex PCR. The sample contains under 200,000 clones, approximately 88% of which appear only once. The material sequenced was PBMCs. The source of these receptors is a man aged 18 to 29 in good health and CMV-seropositive. The CDR3 runs from the conserved cysteine through the conserved F or W. The D gene is left open where the match is weak. The size entry is marked missing in some rows and otherwise reads once, few, many or a size class.

-	TRBV4-1	TRBJ1-4	-	TGCGCCAGCAGCTCGCCGGGGGGCCCTCGGTTTTTT	CASSSPGGPRFF
once	TRBV7-2	TRBJ2-1	-	TGTGCCAGCAGCCCAGACAGCATCTCCTACAATGAGCAGTTCTTC	CASSPDSISYNEQFF
-	TRBV11-2	TRBJ2-3	-	TGTGCCAGCAGCTTAGGGGCTACGCAGTATTTT	CASSLGATQYF
-	TRBV5-1	TRBJ2-6	-	TGCGCCAGCAGCTCGGCAATAGTACAGGCCCTTGGGGCCAACGTCCTGACTTTC	CASSSAIVQALGANVLTF
few	TRBV5-4	TRBJ1-2	TRBD1	TGTGCCAGCAGCGCCATAGGACAGGCTAACTATGGCTACACCTTC	CASSAIGQANYGYTF
-	TRBV11-2	TRBJ2-3	TRBD1	TGTGCCAGCAGCTTACTGGGACAGAACACAGATACGCAGTATTTT	CASSLLGQNTDTQYF
-	TRBV28	TRBJ2-1	-	TGTGCCAGCAGTTTATTCCAGGGGAATGAGCAGTTCTTC	CASSLFQGNEQFF
-	TRBV9	TRBJ2-7	TRBD1	TGTGCCAGCAGCGGGGGGACAGGGTACGAGCAGTACTTC	CASSGGTGYEQYF
-	TRBV28	TRBJ1-4	TRBD1	TGTGCCAGCAGTTCACCCCAAAAGGGACAGTTCGAAAAACTGTTTTTT	CASSSPQKGQFEKLFF
-	TRBV4-1	TRBJ2-3	TRBD2	TGCGCCAGCAGCCGTAGTACTAGCGGGAGCACAGATACGCAGTATTTT	CASSRSTSGSTDTQYF
-	TRBV7-9	TRBJ2-1	TRBD2	TGTGCCAGCAGTAGACTAGCGCTGAACAATGAGCAGTTCTTC	CASSRLALNNEQFF
-	TRBV7-9	TRBJ2-1	-	TGTGCCAGCAGCTCCCGTTGGGCTAGCGACTACAATGAGCAGTTCTTC	CASSSRWASDYNEQFF
-	TRBV5-4	TRBJ2-3	-	TGTGCCAGCAGCTTGGGGGACTCCACAGATACGCAGTATTTT	CASSLGDSTDTQYF
-	TRBV30	TRBJ2-7	-	TGTGCCTGGAGTGTCTCCGGCGCGGGGTACGAGCAGTACTTC	CAWSVSGAGYEQYF
-	TRBV19	TRBJ2-5	TRBD2	TGTGCCAGTAGCATCGGGGGGGCTTTCCAAGAGACCCAGTACTTC	CASSIGGAFQETQYF
-	TRBV4-3	TRBJ1-3	-	TGCGCCAGCAGCCAAGGGGCAGGCCCTGGAAACACCATATATTTT	CASSQGAGPGNTIYF
-	TRBV9	TRBJ2-7	-	TGTGCCAGCAGCGCTAATGGGGCGGGGATAGACGAGCAGTACTTC	CASSANGAGIDEQYF
-	TRBV28	TRBJ1-1	-	TGTGCCAGCCAACTGGGGGGTTCTGAAGCTTTCTTT	CASQLGGSEAFF
-	TRBV2	TRBJ2-3	-	TGTGCCAGCAGTGAAGGGCCTGCGGGGAGCACAGATACGCAGTATTTT	CASSEGPAGSTDTQYF
-	TRBV10-1	TRBJ2-3	TRBD2	TGCGCCAGCAGTGAGCCACGAGCGGGAGGGGCTACAGATACGCAGTATTTT	CASSEPRAGGATDTQYF
-	TRBV6-1	TRBJ2-7	TRBD2	TGTGCCAGCAGGGTTCGGGGGGATCCGACCTACGAGCAGTACTTC	CASRVRGDPTYEQYF
-	TRBV27	TRBJ2-7	-	TGTGCCAGCAGGAATAGCCAGGGGATAGGCGAGCAGTACTTC	CASRNSQGIGEQYF